The 8 T cell receptor beta chains below all came from one sample that was sequenced in a study of T cells in Graves' hyperthyroidism and ophthalmopathy. TCR beta CDR3 region amplification was performed from RNA transcripts. First-round RT-PCR of the TCR CDR3 relied on the HTBI primer set. MiXCR was run by TCRdb on the multiplex PCR reads, yielding one entry per CDR3 protein. The sample has about 560,000 distinct CDR3 sequences; approximately 15% are singletons. The sample was blood. These receptor sequences come from a woman under 30 with Graves' hyperthyroidism.

This clonotype has a count of ten or more. This chain uses TRBV20-1 with TRBJ1-4; 8 positions agree with TRBD1. J gave up 2 bases and V 3 bases, and 8 bases lay outside the gene matches. The CDR3 has 16 amino acids. The germline V gene encodes CDR1 DFQATT and CDR2 SNEGSKA (reference sequence). The CDR3 loop reads CSARTGEVRTNEKLFF. For the CDR3, the DNA is TGCAGTGCTAGGACAGGGGAAGTGCGTACTAATGAAAAACTGTTTTTT.

The rearrangement links TRBV7-2 to TRBJ1-2; D remains ambiguous. V dropped 1 base and J dropped 3 bases, with 6 bases sitting between them. Germline lookup yields CDR1 SGHTA and CDR2 FQGNSA. This CDR3 is 13 amino acids long. The CDR3 protein is CASSLGQYYGYTF. In nucleotides, the CDR3 is TGTGCCAGCAGCTTAGGCCAGTACTATGGCTACACCTTC.

The chain links TRBV6-6 to TRBJ2-1; no firm D call. Germline V CDR1 and CDR2: MNHNY, SVGAGI (reference sequence). This CDR3 spans 15 amino acids. V was pared by 2 bases and J by 7 bases, with 15 bases between. CDR3 nucleotides: TGTGCCAGCAGTTACCAGGTCTCCCTCTCGAATGAGCAGTTCTTC. It is translated as CASSYQVSLSNEQFF.

This clonotype was recorded a few times. The chain is built from TRBV3-1 and TRBJ2-5; D is unclear. The V end lost 1 base, the J end lost 4 bases, and 10 bases lay between the germline ends. The CDR3 loop spans 14 amino acids. Germline V CDR1 and CDR2: LGHDT, YNNKEL (reference sequence). The DNA for the CDR3 is TGTGCCAGCAGCCAAGTTATCAGGAGAGAGACCCAGTACTTC. Protein product: CASSQVIRRETQYF.

The sample holds many counts of this clonotype. The V call is TRBV12-3 or TRBV12-4, the J call TRBJ2-1; no clear D gene. With 3 bases removed from V and 1 base from J, the gap between germline ends came to 13 bases. CDR3 length: 16 amino acids. CDR3 bases: TGTGCCAGCAGTTTTGGGCTGTCTATGTCCTACAATGAGCAGTTCTTC. Its translation: CASSFGLSMSYNEQFF.

This clonotype appeared many times. V is TRBV7-9 and J is TRBJ2-3, with 11 bases that match TRBD2. The length of the CDR3 is 18 residues. The ends lost 2 bases at V and 2 bases at J; junction bases unmatched: 9. Germline V lookup: CDR1 SEHNR, CDR2 FQNEAQ (reference sequence). DNA of the CDR3: TGTGCCAGCAGCTTACTAGCTAGCGGGGGGTCCTTCACAGATACGCAGTATTTT. It codes for CASSLLASGGSFTDTQYF.

This clonotype was recorded many times. The chain recombines TRBV3-1 with TRBJ2-1; possibly TRBD1 or TRBD2 for D (5 bases each). Trimming removed 4 bases from V and 7 bases from J, with 11 bases in between. The CDR3 runs 13 residues. The germline CDR1 and CDR2 sequences are LGHDT and YNNKEL (reference sequence). The CDR3 DNA sequence: TGTGCCAGCAGCCCGGGGACGCCGAATGAGCAGTTCTTC. Encoded protein: CASSPGTPNEQFF.

The chain combines TRBV7-9 with TRBJ2-1, with 8 positions matching TRBD1. After removal of 5 bases from V and 15 bases from J, the junction contained 12 bases not matched to a gene. This CDR3 contains 13 residues. Germline assignment: CDR1 SEHNR and CDR2 FQNEAQ (reference sequence). CDR3 amino acids: CASSTGVQGAGFF. The CDR3 DNA is TGTGCCAGCAGCACAGGGGTGCAGGGGGCTGGGTTCTTC.